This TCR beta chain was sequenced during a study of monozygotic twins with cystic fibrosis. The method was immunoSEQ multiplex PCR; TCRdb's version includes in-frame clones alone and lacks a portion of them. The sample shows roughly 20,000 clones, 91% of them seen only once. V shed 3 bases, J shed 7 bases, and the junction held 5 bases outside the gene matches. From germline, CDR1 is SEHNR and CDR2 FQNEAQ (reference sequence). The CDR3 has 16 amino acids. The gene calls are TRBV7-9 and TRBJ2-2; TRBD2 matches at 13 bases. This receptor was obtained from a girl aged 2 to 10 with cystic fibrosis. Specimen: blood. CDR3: CASSFQTSGRIGELFF. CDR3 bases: TGTGCCAGCAGCTTCCAGACTAGCGGGAGGATCGGGGAGCTGTTTTTT.